Sequencing of this T cell receptor beta chain was carried out in a study of Graves' ophthalmopathy and Graves' hyperthyroidism. The study amplified TCR beta CDR3 regions using RNA transcripts. In the first round, RT-PCR was carried out with HTBI primers, and a multiplex PCR formed the second round. TCRdb used MiXCR to reprocess the multiplex PCR reads, holding one entry per CDR3 protein. Found here are 170,000 or so distinct CDR3 sequences, 35% to 50% of them singletons; the top ten hold around 9.3%. This clonotype was observed many times. Antigen specificity is unknown. The CDR3 contains 17 residues. Germline lookup yields CDR1 SGHAT and CDR2 FQNNGV. Trimming removed 2 bases at V and 1 base at J, with 18 bases between. Study outcomes and limitations: A roughly 80% specificity and 87.88% sensitivity were achieved by a 13-signature model that separated ophthalmopathy from stable hyperthyroidism. Detection in blood was also observed for most expanded thyroid clonotypes above 0.001 frequency. Prediction of ophthalmopathy progression reached roughly 68% sensitivity and about 72% specificity.

Fresh peripheral blood (approximately 9.2 ml) yielded the PBMCs. The gene calls are TRBV11-2 and TRBJ2-7; TRBD1 might be the D (6 bases). The receptor was derived from a man aged 30 to 45 with Graves' ophthalmopathy. Sequenced sample: peripheral blood. Here the CDR3 reads CASSLRGDNYPSYEQYF. The CDR3 coding sequence is TGTGCCAGCAGCTTAAGAGGGGACAATTACCCATCCTACGAGCAGTACTTC.